This T cell receptor beta chain was profiled in a study of memory CD8 T cells in hepatitis C reinfection. Overall study context: Chronic HCV followed reinfection in a couple of donors who cleared primary infection. Study results and limitations: Five donors were too few for definitive public clonotype conclusions.

On this clone: Its target is unknown.

Specified time point: peak reinfection, 3 to 8 weeks after reinfection detection. TCR sequencing was done directly ex vivo on sorted cells, without expansion in vitro. A couple of donors provided sorted CD3+ CD8+ CD45RO- naive CD8 T cells at all three reinfection time points. Per the germline V gene, CDR1 is MNHEY and CDR2 is SMNVEV (reference sequence). Losses at the gene ends were 3 bases for V and 1 base for J; bases not matched to a gene: 3. The CDR3 contains 16 residues. The repertoire was sequenced with immunoSEQ multiplex PCR; TCRdb's copy has only in-frame clones and lacks some. The repertoire consists of fewer than 50,000 clones, with approximately 88% occurring once and the leading ten covering more than 0.95%.

The chain has TRBV27 and TRBJ2-3; 11 bases are shared with TRBD2. What was sequenced was naive CD8+ T cells sorted from blood. The sequence came from a man aged 18 to 30 with hepatitis C virus infection. The CDR3 sequence: CASSFISGRGTDTQYF. The CDR3 DNA follows: TGTGCCAGCAGTTTTATTAGCGGGAGGGGCACAGATACGCAGTATTTT.